Each of the 14 T cell receptor beta chains below was sequenced from the same sample in a study of blood T cell repertoires in COVID-19. The method was immunoSEQ multiplex PCR; TCRdb's version includes in-frame clones alone and lacks a portion of them. The sample records more than 200,000 clones, approximately 88% being singletons. Input material: peripheral blood. The receptors here all came from a human donor in a cohort sampled during active COVID-19.

The V gene is TRBV30, the J gene TRBJ2-6; D is undetermined. Germline values: CDR1 GTSNPN, CDR2 SVGIG (reference sequence). The CDR3 has 16 residues. The V gene lost 6 bases and the J gene lost 0 bases, with 15 bases spanning the gap. The CDR3 loop is CACFQVRASGANVLTF. The CDR3 region has the DNA TGTGCCTGCTTTCAGGTCAGAGCCTCTGGGGCCAACGTCCTGACTTTC.

Only a few counts were recorded for this clone. V usage is TRBV7-2 and J usage is TRBJ2-1; maybe TRBD1 (6 bases). Germline V gene data show CDR1 as SGHTA and CDR2 as FQGNSA. The V and J ends lost 1 base and 5 bases respectively, with 12 bases between them. This CDR3 is built from 15 residues. The CDR3 DNA sequence: TGTGCCAGCAGCTTAGGGACAGCCCGGAACAATGAGCAGTTCTTC. Its translation: CASSLGTARNNEQFF.

J is TRBJ1-4 and V is TRBV5-1, with TRBD1 matching 8 bases. Germline values: CDR1 SGHRS, CDR2 YFSETQ. This CDR3 has 14 amino acids. The V segment lost 4 bases and the J segment 6 bases; nucleotides outside the gene matches: 5. CDR3 nucleotide sequence: TGCGCCAGCAGCGATGGACAGGGCTATGAAAAACTGTTTTTT. It translates to CASSDGQGYEKLFF. The complete variable domain, with remaining parts taken from reference TRBV5-1 and TRBJ1-4, reads KAGVTQTPRYLIKTRGQQVTLSCSPISGHRSVSWYQQTPGQGLQFLFEYFSETQRNKGNFPGRFSGRQFSNSRSEMNVSTLELGDSALYLCASSDGQGYEKLFFGSGTQLSVL.

V gene TRBV6-6 combines with J gene TRBJ2-7, with TRBD2 as a possible D gene (6 bases). The CDR3 loop spans 14 amino acids. Germline lookup yields CDR1 MNHNY and CDR2 SVGAGI (reference sequence). Trimming removed 5 bases from V and 5 bases from J, with 16 bases in between. CDR3 region: CASSPFRGSHEQYF. The CDR3 region has the DNA TGTGCCAGCAGTCCATTCCGGGGGTCCCACGAGCAGTACTTC.

This clone appeared a few times. The J gene is TRBJ1-5, the V gene TRBV30, with D possibly matching TRBD1 (5 bases). The CDR3 totals 15 residues. With 0 bases removed from V and 0 bases from J, the gap between germline ends came to 9 bases. Per the germline V gene, CDR1 is GTSNPN and CDR2 is SVGIG (reference sequence). The CDR3 bases are TGTGCCTGGAGTGTTGGGGGGAGTAGCAATCAGCCCCAGCATTTT. Translated, it gives CAWSVGGSSNQPQHF.

In its sample, this clone was seen a few times. V and J are TRBV4-3 and TRBJ1-2; D remains ambiguous. The CDR3 is 11 amino acids. Per germline, CDR1 LGHNA and CDR2 YSLEER. Trimming pared 1 base from V and 9 bases from J, leaving 6 bases between. The CDR3 loop is CASSQGVSYTF. The DNA for the CDR3 is TGCGCCAGCAGCCAAGGTGTAAGCTACACCTTC.

V usage is TRBV5-1 and J usage is TRBJ2-3; tentatively, D is TRBD2 (6 bases). Per germline, CDR1 SGHRS and CDR2 YFSETQ. V was clipped by 4 bases and J by 4 bases, with 10 bases between them. CDR3 length: 13 residues. CDR3 in amino acids: CASSVRRADTQYF. In nucleotides, the CDR3 is TGCGCCAGCAGCGTTAGGAGGGCAGATACGCAGTATTTT.

This rearrangement joins TRBV19 to TRBJ2-3; TRBD2 aligns across 7 bases. V lost 6 bases to trimming and J lost 6 bases; unmatched junction nucleotides: 6. This CDR3 comprises 13 residues. Looked up from germline, CDR1 is LNHDA and CDR2 is SQIVND (reference sequence). This CDR3 reads CASRLLASDTQYF. The CDR3, as DNA: TGTGCCAGTAGGCTACTAGCGTCCGATACGCAGTATTTT. The whole variable domain, filled in from reference TRBV19 and TRBJ2-3, reads DGGITQSPKYLFRKEGQNVTLSCEQNLNHDAMYWYRQDPGQGLRLIYYSQIVNDFQKGDIAEGYSVSREKKESFPLTVTSAQKNPTAFYLCASRLLASDTQYFGPGTRLTVL.

The CDR3 coding sequence is TGCGCCAGCAGCCAAGCGGTAGAACCGGAGGGGAATGAGCAGTTCTTC. Translation: CASSQAVEPEGNEQFF. This chain links TRBV4-3 with TRBJ2-1; perhaps TRBD2 as D (6 bases). The CDR3 is made up of 16 amino acids. Trimming took off 1 base at V and 7 bases at J, with 17 bases between the two ends. Germline assignment: CDR1 LGHNA and CDR2 YSLEER.

The chain joins TRBV7-9 to TRBJ1-2; D gene unclear. Per the germline V gene, CDR1 is SEHNR and CDR2 is FQNEAQ (reference sequence). V was pared by 4 bases and J by 3 bases, with 12 bases between. This CDR3 contains 14 residues. The CDR3 DNA follows: TGTGCCAGCAGCTCCGCTATAGAGGACTATGGCTACACCTTC. Translation gives CASSSAIEDYGYTF.

This clone was counted at least ten times. As DNA, the CDR3 is TGTGCCAGCAGCCCTCCAATTAGAACAGGGGGGGCCTTCGGGCAGTACTTC. As protein: CASSPPIRTGGAFGQYF. The J gene is TRBJ2-7, the V gene TRBV7-8; TRBD1 is a possible D gene (8 bases). Germline V gives CDR1 SGHVS, CDR2 FQNEAQ. The CDR3 extends over 17 amino acids. V was cut by 5 bases and J by 9 bases, with 29 bases left in between.

The chain links TRBV4-3 to TRBJ1-5, with 7 positions matching TRBD1. The V gene end was trimmed by 0 bases and the J gene end by 1 base; junction bases not matched to a gene: 15. Germline V gives CDR1 LGHNA, CDR2 YSLEER. CDR3 size: 20 residues. CDR3 bases: TGCGCCAGCAGCCAAGATCTGGGCAGGGGGAGGCCTCTAAGCAATCAGCCCCAGCATTTT. Translation: CASSQDLGRGRPLSNQPQHF.

The rearrangement uses TRBV5-4 and TRBJ2-7; 7 bases line up with TRBD1. Germline V gives CDR1 SGHNT, CDR2 YYREEE (reference sequence). The CDR3 has 15 amino acids. After removal of 4 bases from V and 1 base from J, the junction contained 8 bases not matched to a gene. CDR3 sequence: CASSGLGTESYEQYF. For the CDR3, the DNA is TGTGCCAGCAGCGGCCTCGGGACAGAGTCCTACGAGCAGTACTTC.

This clone has a handful of counts. The V and J genes are TRBV28 and TRBJ1-5, with D perhaps matching TRBD1 (6 bases). The CDR3 consists of 15 residues. V shed 1 base and J shed 6 bases, with 13 bases lying between them. The V gene's germline CDR1 is MDHEN and CDR2 SYDVKM. The CDR3 DNA reads as TGTGCCAGCAGTTTATTTTTGGGGGCCGTTCAGCCCCAGCATTTT. It specifies CASSLFLGAVQPQHF.